This TCR beta chain derives from a study of blood T cell repertoires in COVID-19. Study-wide background: The samples span acute and convalescent COVID-19 from the United States, Italy and Spain. T cells, B-cell-depleted T cells, or PBMCs supplied cDNA or gDNA.

Germline V gives CDR1 LGHDT, CDR2 YNNKEL (reference sequence). The length of the CDR3 is 14 residues. Trimming removed 2 bases at V and 4 bases at J, with 9 bases between. Original processing methods: Reference gene primer amplification gave nucleated cell count estimates. Only in-frame clones appear in the TCRdb table, and some are missing; sequencing was by immunoSEQ multiplex PCR. V and J calls and clone size come straight from that table; D and trimming were deduced from the DNA. Among just under 45,000 clones, roughly 87% were seen once, and the ten largest hold around 20%. The receptor was isolated from a woman older than 75 in a cohort sampled during active or convalescent COVID-19. The gene calls are TRBV3-1 (or the pseudogene TRBV3-2) and TRBJ2-1, with D perhaps TRBD2 (5 bases). Material: peripheral blood. The CDR3 DNA reads as TGTGCCAGCAGCCAACTAGCAGGATACAATGAGCAGTTCTTC. Protein: CASSQLAGYNEQFF.